A single sample is the source of the 30 T cell receptor beta chains below, sequenced in a study of cytomegalovirus exposure and HLA in healthy donors. The table came from immunoSEQ multiplex PCR; TCRdb's copy has only in-frame clones and leaves some out. The sample has under 200,000 clones; more than 75% are singletons. The sample comprised PBMCs. The origin of the receptors is a man younger than 30 in good health and CMV-seropositive.

The V gene is TRBV27, the J gene TRBJ2-5, with D perhaps TRBD2 (5 bases). The V gene lost 3 bases and the J gene lost 6 bases, with 20 bases spanning the gap. The CDR3 length is 16 residues. CDR1 and CDR2 from the germline V gene are MNHEY and SMNVEV (reference sequence). CDR3 protein: CASSLESRRQSQTQYF. The CDR3, as DNA: TGTGCCAGCAGTTTGGAGTCCCGGAGGCAGTCCCAGACCCAGTACTTC.

There are a few counts of this clone. V is TRBV19 and J is TRBJ2-7; 9 nucleotides line up with TRBD1. The length of the CDR3 is 15 residues. The germline CDR1 and CDR2 sequences are LNHDA and SQIVND (reference sequence). J gave up 1 base and V 5 bases, and 6 bases lay outside the gene matches. CDR3 in DNA: TGTGCCAGTAGTCCGGGACAGGGAGCGTCCTACGAGCAGTACTTC. Protein product: CASSPGQGASYEQYF. Filled out from reference TRBV19 and TRBJ2-7, the complete variable domain reads DGGITQSPKYLFRKEGQNVTLSCEQNLNHDAMYWYRQDPGQGLRLIYYSQIVNDFQKGDIAEGYSVSREKKESFPLTVTSAQKNPTAFYLCASSPGQGASYEQYFGPGTRLTVT.

The V gene is TRBV2, the J gene TRBJ2-5, with 7 nucleotides matching TRBD2. The germline V gene encodes CDR1 SNHLY and CDR2 FYNNEI. The CDR3 is made up of 14 amino acids. The V gene end was trimmed by 7 bases and the J gene end by 4 bases; junction bases not matched to a gene: 9. CDR3 in amino acids: CASIGRASGETQYF. The DNA for the CDR3 is TGTGCCAGCATCGGCCGGGCTAGCGGAGAGACCCAGTACTTC.

This clone showed up just a few times. The V and J genes are TRBV7-9 and TRBJ1-2, with D possibly matching TRBD1 (5 bases). This CDR3 region has 15 residues. The V end was cut by 1 base, the J end by 3 bases, with 12 bases between. Germline values: CDR1 SEHNR, CDR2 FQNEAQ (reference sequence). CDR3 DNA: TGTGCCAGCAGCTTAGGTAGGGGATGGGACTATGGCTACACCTTC. It yields the protein CASSLGRGWDYGYTF.

This clone was seen just once. The CDR3 DNA reads as TGTGCCAGCAGCTTGGGACAGTCTAGCACAGATACGCAGTATTTT. Encoded protein: CASSLGQSSTDTQYF. V gene TRBV11-2 combines with J gene TRBJ2-3; 7 bases line up with TRBD1. The CDR3 totals 15 residues. The germline V gene has CDR1 SGHAT and CDR2 FQNNGV. V shed 3 bases and J 0 bases; nucleotides not matched to a gene: 3.

The V gene is TRBV10-3, the J gene TRBJ1-5; 8 bases align to TRBD1. CDR3 length: 14 residues. The germline gives CDR1 ENHRY, CDR2 SYGVKD. V lost 4 bases and J lost 6; bases outside the gene matches: 5. CDR3 bases: TGTGCCATCAGTGCTCGGCAGGGGGCTCAGCCCCAGCATTTT. Translating gives CAISARQGAQPQHF.

This clone has only one observation. The chain uses TRBV4-3 and TRBJ2-5, with D tentatively TRBD2 (5 bases). This CDR3 spans 13 amino acids. Trimming took 2 bases from V and 10 from J, leaving 14 bases between them. Looked up from germline, CDR1 is LGHNA and CDR2 is YSLEER. The CDR3 sequence is CASSQLRGRGQYF. CDR3 bases: TGCGCCAGCAGCCAACTTCGCGGGCGTGGCCAGTACTTC.

The chain joins TRBV7-9 to TRBJ2-1; 7 bases agree with TRBD2. CDR1 and CDR2 from the germline V gene are SEHNR and FQNEAQ (reference sequence). V trimming: 2 bases; J trimming: 11 bases; junction bases outside the gene matches: 6. The CDR3 is 13 amino acids. CDR3 protein: CASSLWEGTQQFF. CDR3 in DNA: TGTGCCAGCAGCTTATGGGAGGGCACGCAGCAGTTCTTC.

The CDR3 region is CASSGNRQGEEKLFF. The CDR3 DNA follows: TGTGCCAGCAGTGGTAACCGACAGGGAGAAGAAAAACTGTTTTTT. The V and J genes are TRBV6-1 and TRBJ1-4, with 7 bases lining up with TRBD1. V shed 4 bases, J shed 8 bases, and the junction held 10 bases outside the gene matches. The CDR3 runs 15 residues. CDR1 and CDR2 from the germline V gene are MNHNS and SASEGT.

The rearrangement joins TRBV19 to TRBJ2-2, with a possible D match to TRBD1 (6 bases). V was shortened by 10 bases and J by 1 base, with 10 bases between the two germline ends. Germline lookup yields CDR1 LNHDA and CDR2 SQIVND (reference sequence). The CDR3 runs to 13 residues. The CDR3 DNA follows: TGTGCCATTAGCAGGGGGAACACCGGGGAGCTGTTTTTT. Its protein is CAISRGNTGELFF.

J is TRBJ2-7 and V is TRBV27; D not resolved. CDR1 and CDR2 (germline): MNHEY, SMNVEV (reference sequence). The length of the CDR3 is 13 residues. The V gene lost 4 bases and the J gene lost 2 bases, with 9 bases spanning the gap. CDR3 DNA: TGTGCCAGCAGTTGGGCCAGCACCTACGAGCAGTACTTC. It yields the protein CASSWASTYEQYF.

V is TRBV27 and J is TRBJ1-2, with D possibly TRBD1 on 6 matching bases. Germline lookup yields CDR1 MNHEY and CDR2 SMNVEV (reference sequence). This CDR3 region has 14 residues. The V end was cut by 6 bases, the J end by 8 bases, with 19 bases between. DNA for the CDR3: TGTGCCAGCAGCCTAGGGGGACCTGGGTCCGGCTACACCTTC. Encoded protein: CASSLGGPGSGYTF.

The chain is built from TRBV5-6 and TRBJ2-5; 7 bases map to TRBD1. The germline CDR1 and CDR2 sequences are SGHDT and YYEEEE. V lost 0 bases to trimming and J lost 2 bases; unmatched junction nucleotides: 4. CDR3 length: 15 residues. For the CDR3, the DNA is TGTGCCAGCAGCTTGGGGGGACAGATTCAAGAGACCCAGTACTTC. Amino acid sequence: CASSLGGQIQETQYF.

This rearrangement joins TRBV19 to TRBJ1-5; D remains ambiguous. The CDR3 consists of 16 residues. The ends were cut back, 4 bases at V and 1 base at J, with 14 bases in the middle. Per germline, CDR1 LNHDA and CDR2 SQIVND (reference sequence). The DNA for the CDR3 is TGTGCCAGTAGTACGCAGTTGACTTGGAGCAATCAGCCCCAGCATTTT. Encoded protein: CASSTQLTWSNQPQHF.

This clone was counted once. The genes are TRBV27 and TRBJ2-2; weak D call: TRBD2 (6 bases). This CDR3 contains 14 residues. Germline values: CDR1 MNHEY, CDR2 SMNVEV (reference sequence). Between the trimmed V and J ends, which lost 5 bases and 3 bases, there was a span of 10 bases. CDR3 sequence (DNA): TGTGCCAGCAGTCCGTCGGGGGACACCGGGGAGCTGTTTTTT. Protein sequence: CASSPSGDTGELFF.

The genes are TRBV5-4 and TRBJ2-7; 15 bases match TRBD2. The CDR3 runs 17 residues. Germline-derived CDR1 and CDR2 are SGHNT and YYREEE (reference sequence). Germline trimming cut 3 bases from V and 6 bases from J; bases unmatched to any gene: 10. This chain's CDR3 is CASSSGLAGGLAGEQYF. For the CDR3, the DNA is TGTGCCAGCAGCTCCGGACTAGCGGGAGGGTTGGCCGGCGAGCAGTACTTC.

The chain carries TRBV14 and TRBJ2-3; 9 bases map to TRBD2. The trim removed 3 bases at V and 1 base at J, leaving 2 bases unmatched. The CDR3 covers 15 residues. Germline-derived CDR1 and CDR2 are SGHDN and FVKESK. The CDR3 is CASSHRLAGTDTQYF. Here the CDR3 DNA reads TGTGCCAGCAGCCATCGACTAGCGGGCACAGATACGCAGTATTTT.

The chain links TRBV11-1 to TRBJ2-1; 14 nucleotides match TRBD2. This CDR3 is built from 16 residues. CDR1 is SGHAT, CDR2 FQDESV, per germline (reference sequence). V shed 5 bases and J 10 bases; nucleotides not matched to a gene: 10. The CDR3 bases are TGTGCCAGCAGCCGCAGACTAGCGGGAGGGCCGAGGGAGCAGTTCTTC. Translating it yields CASSRRLAGGPREQFF.

This chain joins TRBV7-6 and TRBJ1-4, with D uncertain. The CDR3 covers 11 residues. V shed 8 bases and J shed 8 bases, with 9 bases lying between them. CDR1 is SGHVS, CDR2 FNYEAQ, per germline. The CDR3 region has the DNA TGTGCCAGCTCGTCGAGCGAAAAACTGTTTTTT. Residues: CASSSSEKLFF.

The chain links TRBV14 to TRBJ1-4; D ambiguous. The length of the CDR3 is 12 residues. V was trimmed by 5 bases and J by 5 bases, leaving 6 bases between them. The germline V gene encodes CDR1 SGHDN and CDR2 FVKESK. The DNA of the CDR3 is TGTGCCAGCAGCAGAGTGAATGAAAAACTGTTTTTT. It is translated as CASSRVNEKLFF.

The chain has TRBV6-1 and TRBJ2-7, with D possibly matching TRBD1 (5 bases). Germline V gene data show CDR1 as MNHNS and CDR2 as SASEGT. The CDR3 has 15 residues. V was trimmed by 2 bases and J by 2 bases, leaving 13 bases between them. The CDR3 sequence is CASSEQPGLPYEQYF. CDR3 DNA sequence: TGTGCCAGCAGTGAACAGCCAGGGTTACCCTACGAGCAGTACTTC.

The chain's CDR3 is CASSFRTGQDSKAYEQYF. CDR3 in DNA: TGCGCCAGCAGCTTCAGGACAGGGCAGGACTCTAAGGCCTACGAGCAGTACTTC. The chain is built from TRBV5-1 and TRBJ2-7; 8 nucleotides match TRBD1. The CDR3 runs to 18 residues. Unmatched junction bases numbered 15, after V lost 2 bases and J lost 2 bases. The germline V gene has CDR1 SGHRS and CDR2 YFSETQ.

This chain connects TRBV2 to TRBJ1-5, with D unresolved. V was clipped by 6 bases and J by 1 base, with 13 bases between them. CDR3 length: 15 residues. Germline values: CDR1 SNHLY, CDR2 FYNNEI. The CDR3: CASRTVVGSNQPQHF. In DNA, the CDR3 is TGTGCCAGCAGAACAGTGGTAGGCAGCAATCAGCCCCAGCATTTT. The variable domain in full, completed from reference TRBV2 and TRBJ1-5, reads EPEVTQTPSHQVTQMGQEVILRCVPISNHLYFYWYRQILGQKVEFLVSFYNNEISEKSEIFDDQFSVERPDGSNFTLKIRSTKLEDSAMYFCASRTVVGSNQPQHFGDGTRLSIL.

This rearrangement joins TRBV11-2 to TRBJ1-5; no reliable D call. Germline CDR1 reads SGHAT; CDR2 reads FQNNGV. This CDR3 has 13 residues. V was shortened by 1 base and J by 5 bases, with 6 bases between the two germline ends. CDR3 bases: TGTGCCAGCAGCTTAGCCCCGGATCAGCCCCAGCATTTT. As protein: CASSLAPDQPQHF. Supplemented by reference TRBV11-2 and TRBJ1-5, the full variable domain reads EAGVAQSPRYKIIEKRQSVAFWCNPISGHATLYWYQQILGQGPKLLIQFQNNGVVDDSQLPKDRFSAERLKGVDSTLKIQPAKLEDSAVYLCASSLAPDQPQHFGDGTRLSIL.

The CDR3 region has the DNA TGTGCCTGGACAAAAGGGACTAGCGGGAGAGTCCACGAGCAGTACTTC. Translation gives CAWTKGTSGRVHEQYF. V and J are TRBV30 and TRBJ2-7; 14 bases match TRBD2. The length of the CDR3 is 16 residues. Losses at the gene ends were 4 bases for V and 5 bases for J; bases not matched to a gene: 10. CDR1 and CDR2 from the germline V gene are GTSNPN and SVGIG (reference sequence). The full variable domain, with the rest looked up from reference TRBV30 and TRBJ2-7, is SQTIHQWPATLVQPVGSPLSLECTVEGTSNPNLYWYRQAAGRGLQLLFYSVGIGQISSEVPQNLSASRPQDRQFILSSKKLLLSDSGFYLCAWTKGTSGRVHEQYFGPGTRLTVT.

This rearrangement joins TRBV18 to TRBJ1-5; D is undetermined. The V end lost 5 bases, the J end lost 2 bases, and 4 bases lay between the germline ends. The CDR3 contains 12 residues. Germline lookup yields CDR1 KGHSH and CDR2 LQKENI. The CDR3: CASSFGNQPQHF. In DNA, the CDR3 is TGTGCCAGCTCATTCGGCAATCAGCCCCAGCATTTT.

The count of this clone is one. The genes are TRBV7-9 and TRBJ2-7; 8 nucleotides agree with TRBD1. This CDR3 has 13 amino acids. Germline V gene lookup returns CDR1 SEHNR and CDR2 FQNEAQ (reference sequence). J was trimmed by 6 bases and V by 4 bases; bases with no gene match: 5. In DNA form, the CDR3 reads TGTGCCAGCAGCTCAAACACAGGGGGCGAGCAGTACTTC. It is translated as CASSSNTGGEQYF.

The CDR3 region has the DNA TGTGCCAGTAGTATAGACAGGCGATCCTATGGCTACACCTTC. The encoded protein is CASSIDRRSYGYTF. The chain combines TRBV19 with TRBJ1-2, with no clear D. The CDR3 length is 14 residues. Germline CDR1 and CDR2: LNHDA and SQIVND (reference sequence). V dropped 0 bases and J dropped 4 bases, with 9 bases sitting between them. Full variable domain (outside the CDR3, taken from reference TRBV19 and TRBJ1-2): DGGITQSPKYLFRKEGQNVTLSCEQNLNHDAMYWYRQDPGQGLRLIYYSQIVNDFQKGDIAEGYSVSREKKESFPLTVTSAQKNPTAFYLCASSIDRRSYGYTFGSGTRLTVV.

This rearrangement joins TRBV29-1 to TRBJ2-3; 10 bases line up with TRBD2. The CDR3 contains 16 residues. V lost 5 bases and J lost 3; bases outside the gene matches: 11. Germline loops: CDR1 SQVTM, CDR2 ANQGSEA. Here the CDR3 reads CSVNGALAGRTDTQYF. CDR3 nucleotides: TGCAGCGTTAACGGGGCACTAGCGGGAAGAACAGATACGCAGTATTTT.

This clone was observed a single time. This chain joins TRBV9 and TRBJ2-7, with 9 bases fitting TRBD1. Germline assignment: CDR1 SGDLS and CDR2 YYNGEE. The CDR3 is 16 amino acids. After removal of 3 bases from V and 3 bases from J, the junction contained 10 bases not matched to a gene. CDR3 nucleotide sequence: TGTGCCAGCAGCGGCGGATCCGGGACAGGGATCTACGAGCAGTACTTC. Amino acids: CASSGGSGTGIYEQYF. Looking up the rest from reference TRBV9 and TRBJ2-7 gives the full variable domain: DSGVTQTPKHLITATGQRVTLRCSPRSGDLSVYWYQQSLDQGLQFLIQYYNGEERAKGNILERFSAQQFPDLHSELNLSSLELGDSALYFCASSGGSGTGIYEQYFGPGTRLTVT.